This T cell receptor beta chain originates from a study of blood T cell repertoires in COVID-19. About the study: From the United States, Italy and Spain came samples of acute and convalescent COVID-19. Sources were T cells, B-cell-depleted T cells, or PBMCs; the material itself was cDNA or gDNA.

Under the authors' procedure: Estimates of nucleated cell counts were drawn from the amplification of reference gene primers. Sequenced by immunoSEQ multiplex PCR; TCRdb stores in-frame clones only, minus some. D and trimming come from the DNA, and the V and J calls and clone size come from that table. The data show roughly 70,000 clones, about 85% seen once. V gave up 5 bases and J gave up 4 bases, with 11 bases separating them. CDR3 length equals 13 residues. Germline V gives CDR1 SEHNR, CDR2 FQNEAQ (reference sequence). This TCR was recovered from a man aged 70 or older with active COVID-19. The chain carries TRBV7-9 and TRBJ1-1; maybe TRBD1 (5 bases). Sequences were obtained from peripheral blood. The DNA of the CDR3 is TGTGCCAGCAGCCCCGGGACTCTCACTGAAGCTTTCTTT. Translating it yields CASSPGTLTEAFF.